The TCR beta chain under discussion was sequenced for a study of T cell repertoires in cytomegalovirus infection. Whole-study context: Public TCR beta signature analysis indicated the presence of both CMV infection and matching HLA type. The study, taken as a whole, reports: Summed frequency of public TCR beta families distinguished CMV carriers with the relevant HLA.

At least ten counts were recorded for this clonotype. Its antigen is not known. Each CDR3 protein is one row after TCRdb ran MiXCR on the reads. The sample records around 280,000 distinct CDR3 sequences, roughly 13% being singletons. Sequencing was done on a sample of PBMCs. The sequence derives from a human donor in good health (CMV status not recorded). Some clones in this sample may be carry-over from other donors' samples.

The CDR3 DNA sequence: TGTGCCAGCAGCATTAGCGGGAGGGCCTACGAGCAGTACTTC. This encodes CASSISGRAYEQYF. V usage is TRBV7-2 and J usage is TRBJ2-7; TRBD2 matches 11 bases. CDR1 is SGHTA, CDR2 FQGNSA, per germline. The CDR3 is 14 amino acids. After removal of 5 bases from V and 2 bases from J, the junction contained 2 bases not matched to a gene.